The 15 T cell receptor beta chains listed next were all sequenced from one sample in a study of T cells expressing NK-cell markers. TCRdb reprocessed the 5' RACE reads and reports one entry per CDR3 protein, with no DNA. With around 280,000 distinct CDR3 sequences in the sample, the ten largest clones hold 0.39%. Sequencing used blood T cells: a sorted CD56 or NKG2C T cell subset, CD4+ or CD8+ T cells, or bulk PBMC T cells (not recorded which). The source is a man aged 18 to 29 in good health.

The chain carries TRBV12-3 or TRBV12-4 and TRBJ2-1; TCRdb's assignment of TRBD1 cannot be checked, as there is no DNA. There are 12 residues in the CDR3. CDR3: CASTPERYEQFF.

J is TRBJ2-5 and V is TRBV4-2; the D call from TCRdb, TRBD2, cannot be confirmed without DNA. Germline lookup yields CDR1 LGHNA and CDR2 YNFKEQ. The CDR3 consists of 15 residues. CDR3 amino acids: CASSQTSGREETQYF.

This chain connects TRBV20-1 to TRBJ2-1. CDR1 is DFQATT, CDR2 SNEGSKA, per germline (reference sequence). The CDR3 has 11 residues. This CDR3 reads CSALSGTKRFF.

V gene TRBV6-6 combines with J gene TRBJ2-2. Germline V gene sequence: CDR1 MNHNY, CDR2 SVGAGI (reference sequence). The CDR3 is made up of 13 amino acids. This CDR3 is CASSYAASLELFF.

V is TRBV12-3 or TRBV12-4 and J is TRBJ2-3; TCRdb picks TRBD2, but there is no DNA to check that call. CDR3 length: 16 residues. CDR3 region: CASSRTSGLSVDTQYF.

This sequence joins TRBV20-1 and TRBJ2-3; no DNA is available, so the TRBD1 call from TCRdb remains unchecked. This CDR3 has 13 residues. The germline CDR1 and CDR2 sequences are DFQATT and SNEGSKA (reference sequence). The CDR3 protein is CSATDRGPDTQYF.

The chain has TRBV5-1 and TRBJ2-1; TCRdb's D call of TRBD2 is untestable without DNA. CDR1 is SGHRS and CDR2 is YFSETQ in the germline V gene. There are 20 residues in the CDR3. The CDR3 is CASSLTTGTSGRAQVYEQFF.

This chain links TRBV20-1 with TRBJ2-4; TCRdb outputs TRBD1, but without DNA this stays unchecked. The CDR3 is made up of 16 amino acids. Germline V gene data show CDR1 as DFQATT and CDR2 as SNEGSKA (reference sequence). The CDR3: CSARGTGMRTKNIQYF.

The chain uses TRBV12-3 or TRBV12-4 and TRBJ2-1; with no DNA, the TCRdb D assignment of TRBD2 cannot be verified. The CDR3 has 16 amino acids. CDR3 loop: CASSSPQAGGPHEQFF.

The J gene is TRBJ2-1, the V gene TRBV10-3; TCRdb picks TRBD1, but there is no DNA to check that call. The CDR3 extends over 16 amino acids. Germline V gene data show CDR1 as ENHRY and CDR2 as SYGVKD. The CDR3 is CAISESFLGGGTEQFF.

The J gene is TRBJ2-2, the V gene TRBV11-3; TCRdb outputs TRBD1, but without DNA this stays unchecked. The germline CDR1 and CDR2 sequences are SGHNT and YENEEA. The CDR3 contains 16 residues. The CDR3 is CASSFWWDRATGELFF.

The rearrangement links TRBV12-3 or TRBV12-4 to TRBJ2-2. The CDR3 extends over 14 amino acids. CDR3 sequence reads: CASGQPVNTGELFF.

The V and J genes are TRBV29-1 and TRBJ2-7; without DNA, the TCRdb call of TRBD1 cannot be checked. The CDR3 spans 12 residues. Germline CDR1 is SQVTM and CDR2 is ANQGSEA. The CDR3: CSVVSGAGEQYF.

This chain connects TRBV7-3 to TRBJ1-1. The CDR3 is made up of 11 amino acids. CDR1 and CDR2 (germline): SGHTA, FQGTGA. CDR3 region: CASRSNTEAFF.

This rearrangement joins TRBV20-1 to TRBJ2-3; the TRBD1 assignment by TCRdb is unverifiable without DNA. The CDR3 runs to 15 residues. Looked up from germline, CDR1 is DFQATT and CDR2 is SNEGSKA (reference sequence). CDR3 loop: CSASSPGASTDTQYF.